A single sample is the source of the 29 T cell receptor beta chains below, sequenced in a study of cytomegalovirus exposure and HLA in healthy donors. This PCR relied on a set of 60 Vbeta primers and 13 Jbeta primers. Sequencing used immunoSEQ multiplex PCR; TCRdb keeps in-frame clones, though not all of them. The table has about 160,000 clones, roughly 85% seen once. Sequencing was done on a sample of PBMCs. The receptor set was obtained from a woman aged 45 to 65 in good health and CMV-seronegative.

In this sample, this clone turned up once. This sequence joins TRBV4-1 and TRBJ1-2; D is unresolved. The CDR3 sequence is 12 residues long. The V and J ends lost 6 bases and 4 bases respectively, with 9 bases between them. Germline CDR1 MGHRA, CDR2 YSYEKL. CDR3 sequence: CASSSPVYGYTF. CDR3 sequence (DNA): TGCGCCAGCAGTTCCCCCGTCTATGGCTACACCTTC.

The CDR3 sequence is CASSIQGGMRTEAFF. CDR3 DNA: TGTGCCAGCTCAATACAGGGGGGCATGAGGACTGAAGCTTTCTTT. This sequence joins TRBV18 and TRBJ1-1; the match to TRBD1 covers 8 bases. With 5 bases clipped from V and 5 bases from J, the junction kept 10 bases outside the gene matches. The germline CDR1 and CDR2 sequences are KGHSH and LQKENI. The CDR3 has 15 residues.

V and J are TRBV29-1 and TRBJ1-1; maybe TRBD1 (5 bases). Germline-derived CDR1 and CDR2 are SQVTM and ANQGSEA. The CDR3 sequence is 12 residues long. The ends were cut back, 7 bases at V and 1 base at J, with 10 bases in the middle. The DNA of the CDR3 is TGCAGCGCTCTGACAGCGAACACTGAAGCTTTCTTT. This codes for CSALTANTEAFF.

The rearrangement links TRBV7-2 to TRBJ1-2; 9 bases agree with TRBD1. Germline V gene sequence: CDR1 SGHTA, CDR2 FQGNSA. Trimming removed 5 bases from V and 6 bases from J; junction bases left unmatched: 10. CDR3 length: 15 amino acids. The CDR3 sequence is CASSNRGTGTHGYTF. The CDR3 DNA follows: TGTGCCAGCAGCAACCGGGGGACAGGGACACATGGCTACACCTTC.

This clone was counted once. This chain uses TRBV5-1 with TRBJ2-4; 7 bases agree with TRBD2. Germline V gene data show CDR1 as SGHRS and CDR2 as YFSETQ. Germline trimming cut 7 bases from V and 4 bases from J; bases unmatched to any gene: 5. The CDR3 consists of 13 residues. The CDR3 is CASGRGEKNIQYF. DNA of the CDR3: TGCGCCAGCGGACGGGGGGAGAAAAACATTCAGTACTTC. Full variable domain (missing parts from reference TRBV5-1 and TRBJ2-4): KAGVTQTPRYLIKTRGQQVTLSCSPISGHRSVSWYQQTPGQGLQFLFEYFSETQRNKGNFPGRFSGRQFSNSRSEMNVSTLELGDSALYLCASGRGEKNIQYFGAGTRLSVL.

V gene TRBV28 combines with J gene TRBJ1-3; TRBD1 agrees at 7 bases. The CDR3 is 15 residues long. From germline, CDR1 is MDHEN and CDR2 SYDVKM. V lost 8 bases to trimming and J lost 0 bases; unmatched junction nucleotides: 7. The CDR3 bases are TGTGCCAGCGGGCTCAGGGGGAGCTCTGGAAACACCATATATTTT. The encoded protein is CASGLRGSSGNTIYF.

This rearrangement joins TRBV15 to TRBJ2-1; tentatively, D is TRBD2 (6 bases). The CDR3 extends over 14 amino acids. The V gene lost 1 base and the J gene lost 16 bases, with 20 bases spanning the gap. Germline V gene lookup returns CDR1 LNHNV and CDR2 YYDKDF (reference sequence). The CDR3 DNA reads as TGTGCCACCAGCAGAGTGGGGACTTCCCTCGGCCAATTCTTC. Translation: CATSRVGTSLGQFF.

About this clone: The junction differs from germline at one of its ends, possibly a read error. The chain couples TRBV7-7 to TRBJ2-5; 9 bases align to TRBD2. Germline lookup yields CDR1 SSHAT and CDR2 FNYEAQ (reference sequence). The CDR3 extends over 15 amino acids. CDR3: CASSGQAGGRETQYF. The DNA of the CDR3 is TGTGCTAGCAGCGGACAAGCGGGAGGAAGGGAGACCCAGTACTTC.

The rearrangement links TRBV7-7 to TRBJ1-1, with unresolved D. The CDR3 runs to 13 residues. With 5 bases removed from V and 7 bases from J, the gap between germline ends came to 14 bases. Germline V CDR1 and CDR2: SSHAT, FNYEAQ (reference sequence). In DNA, the CDR3 is TGTGCCAGCAGCGATGGTCCGGGATATGAAGCTTTCTTT. Residues: CASSDGPGYEAFF.

This chain links TRBV28 with TRBJ1-1; TRBD1 aligns across 8 bases. Germline values: CDR1 MDHEN, CDR2 SYDVKM. The CDR3 runs to 12 residues. V dropped 5 bases and J dropped 10; count of bases not matched to a gene: 6. CDR3 in amino acids: CASSPQDRGAFF. CDR3 nucleotides: TGTGCCAGCAGTCCACAAGACAGGGGAGCTTTCTTT.

The genes are TRBV19 and TRBJ2-2; 10 bases map to TRBD1. CDR3 size: 14 residues. Germline V lookup: CDR1 LNHDA, CDR2 SQIVND (reference sequence). V shed 9 bases, J shed 3 bases, and the junction held 4 bases outside the gene matches. CDR3 loop: CASRDRGHTGELFF. In DNA, the CDR3 is TGTGCCAGCCGGGACAGGGGCCACACCGGGGAGCTGTTTTTT. The variable domain in full, completed from reference TRBV19 and TRBJ2-2, reads DGGITQSPKYLFRKEGQNVTLSCEQNLNHDAMYWYRQDPGQGLRLIYYSQIVNDFQKGDIAEGYSVSREKKESFPLTVTSAQKNPTAFYLCASRDRGHTGELFFGEGSRLTVL.

The rearrangement uses TRBV28 and TRBJ2-7; possible D gene TRBD1, 5 bases. Germline CDR1 MDHEN, CDR2 SYDVKM. CDR3 size: 12 residues. V lost 2 bases and J 10 bases, leaving 12 bases between the germline ends. DNA of the CDR3: TGTGCCAGCAGTTTAGGTGACAGAGATCAGTACTTC. Translating it yields CASSLGDRDQYF.

The gene calls are TRBV27 and TRBJ2-5; D perhaps matches TRBD2 (6 bases). Looked up from germline, CDR1 is MNHEY and CDR2 is SMNVEV (reference sequence). Trimming shortened V by 2 bases and J by 5 bases, and 9 bases separated the two germline ends. This CDR3 spans 13 amino acids. CDR3 DNA: TGTGCCAGCAGTTTAGAAGGAGGGGAGACCCAGTACTTC. Protein: CASSLEGGETQYF.

This chain joins TRBV19 and TRBJ2-3; weak D call: TRBD1 (5 bases). Between the trimmed V and J ends, which lost 10 bases and 6 bases, there was a span of 14 bases. Germline V gene lookup returns CDR1 LNHDA and CDR2 SQIVND (reference sequence). CDR3 size: 12 residues. In DNA, the CDR3 is TGTGCCACAACTGTGGGGCGGGATACGCAGTATTTT. Translation gives CATTVGRDTQYF.

The chain couples TRBV7-2 to TRBJ1-6; 12 bases agree with TRBD1. V lost 3 bases, J lost 7 bases, and 4 bases stayed unmatched. The CDR3 loop spans 16 amino acids. Germline-derived CDR1 and CDR2 are SGHTA and FQGNSA. CDR3 residues: CASSLTGTGGNSPLHF. In DNA, the CDR3 is TGTGCCAGCAGCTTGACGGGGACAGGGGGCAATTCACCCCTCCACTTT.

The chain recombines TRBV19 with TRBJ1-5; 7 bases match TRBD1. Per germline, CDR1 LNHDA and CDR2 SQIVND (reference sequence). The CDR3 covers 16 residues. J gave up 2 bases and V 4 bases, and 8 bases lay outside the gene matches. The CDR3 here is CASSTRGNRGNQPQHF. In DNA form, the CDR3 reads TGTGCCAGTAGTACCAGGGGGAATCGGGGCAATCAGCCCCAGCATTTT.

DNA for the CDR3: TGTGCCAGCAGCGCCGCTGGAGGTACCCACTCCTACGAGCAGTACTTC. Its translation is CASSAAGGTHSYEQYF. The chain uses TRBV9 and TRBJ2-7; maybe TRBD2 (5 bases). CDR3 length equals 16 residues. V gave up 3 bases and J gave up 0 bases, with 16 bases separating them. Germline values: CDR1 SGDLS, CDR2 YYNGEE.

The chain couples TRBV19 to TRBJ1-5; 9 bases line up with TRBD1. The CDR3 is 16 amino acids. V shed 5 bases and J 2 bases; nucleotides not matched to a gene: 7. Germline lookup yields CDR1 LNHDA and CDR2 SQIVND (reference sequence). The CDR3 DNA is TGTGCCAGTAGTCCCCGGACAGGGGAGGGCAATCAGCCCCAGCATTTT. It yields the protein CASSPRTGEGNQPQHF.

The CDR3 region has the DNA TGTGCCAGCAGCTTAGGGGGGGAGTCCAAGCAGTTCTTC. Amino acid sequence: CASSLGGESKQFF. The genes are TRBV7-8 and TRBJ2-1, with D possibly being TRBD2 (6 bases). Germline V lookup: CDR1 SGHVS, CDR2 FQNEAQ. The CDR3 sequence is 13 residues long. The ends were cut back, 1 base at V and 11 bases at J, with 12 bases in the middle.

The count of this clone is one. The gene calls are TRBV11-3 and TRBJ2-3; 7 bases agree with TRBD1. The ends lost 4 bases at V and 2 bases at J; junction bases unmatched: 6. The CDR3 runs 15 residues. CDR1 is SGHNT, CDR2 YENEEA, per germline. The CDR3 is CASSSPGTDTDTQYF. The CDR3 DNA reads as TGTGCCAGCAGCTCACCCGGGACAGACACAGATACGCAGTATTTT.

This clone came up once. The chain joins TRBV28 to TRBJ1-3; D is undetermined. Looked up from germline, CDR1 is MDHEN and CDR2 is SYDVKM. The CDR3 length is 15 residues. The V and J ends lost 4 bases and 0 bases respectively, with 10 bases between them. The CDR3, as DNA: TGTGCCAGCAGTTCCGGAGGTGGCTCTGGAAACACCATATATTTT. Protein sequence: CASSSGGGSGNTIYF.

The rearrangement joins TRBV6-6 to TRBJ1-4, with unresolved D. Trimming pared 2 bases from V and 8 bases from J, leaving 15 bases between. The germline CDR1 and CDR2 sequences are MNHNY and SVGAGI (reference sequence). This CDR3 region has 15 residues. CDR3 nucleotide sequence: TGTGCCAGCAGTTACGCGTCAGGCTACAGCGAAAAACTGTTTTTT. Translated, it gives CASSYASGYSEKLFF.

V gene TRBV28 combines with J gene TRBJ2-5; 10 nucleotides align to TRBD1. Germline assignment: CDR1 MDHEN and CDR2 SYDVKM. Trimming at V came to 2 bases and at J to 3 bases, leaving 15 bases not matched to a gene. The CDR3 runs to 19 residues. CDR3 loop: CASSLGGGDRGFTKETQYF. The CDR3 region has the DNA TGTGCCAGCAGTTTAGGGGGAGGGGACAGGGGTTTCACCAAAGAGACCCAGTACTTC. Full variable domain (outside the CDR3, taken from reference TRBV28 and TRBJ2-5): DVKVTQSSRYLVKRTGEKVFLECVQDMDHENMFWYRQDPGLGLRLIYFSYDVKMKEKGDIPEGYSVSREKKERFSLILESASTNQTSMYLCASSLGGGDRGFTKETQYFGPGTRLLVL.

J is TRBJ2-1 and V is TRBV20-1; D is possibly TRBD2 (7 bases). This CDR3 has 11 residues. In germline, CDR1 is DFQATT, CDR2 SNEGSKA (reference sequence). Here the CDR3 DNA reads TGCTCAGGGGAGGGAGTCAATGAGCAGTTCTTC. It translates to CSGEGVNEQFF.

The rearrangement joins TRBV7-2 to TRBJ2-3, with 9 bases identical to TRBD1. The V and J ends lost 3 bases and 3 bases, in that order; junction bases with no gene match: 1. The CDR3 has 14 amino acids. Per the germline V gene, CDR1 is SGHTA and CDR2 is FQGNSA. The DNA for the CDR3 is TGTGCCAGCAGCTTTGACAGGGGGACAGATACGCAGTATTTT. Translating gives CASSFDRGTDTQYF.

This clone was detected only a few times. The rearrangement links TRBV9 to TRBJ1-3, with 9 bases identical to TRBD1. Germline loops: CDR1 SGDLS, CDR2 YYNGEE. The CDR3 contains 19 residues. Unmatched junction bases numbered 10, after V lost 0 bases and J lost 0 bases. CDR3 sequence reads: CASSVAGGTGPISGNTIYF. Here the CDR3 DNA reads TGTGCCAGCAGCGTAGCCGGAGGGACAGGGCCGATCTCTGGAAACACCATATATTTT.

This chain connects TRBV4-3 to TRBJ2-1; 7 bases match TRBD2. The CDR3 is 15 residues long. Germline lookup yields CDR1 LGHNA and CDR2 YSLEER. The ends lost 4 bases at V and 12 bases at J; junction bases unmatched: 15. Here the CDR3 reads CASSPTSRPREWQFF. The CDR3, as DNA: TGCGCCAGCAGCCCGACTAGCCGGCCCCGGGAGTGGCAGTTCTTC.

V usage is TRBV5-4 and J usage is TRBJ1-2; D not resolved. Germline CDR1 is SGHNT and CDR2 is YYREEE (reference sequence). The CDR3 sequence is 14 residues long. The ends were cut back, 3 bases at V and 6 bases at J, with 15 bases in the middle. DNA for the CDR3: TGTGCCAGCAGCTCCGACTGGTTTTCGGATGGCTACACCTTC. It encodes CASSSDWFSDGYTF.

This clone appeared once. CDR3 in amino acids: CASSFLSNTGELFF. In DNA, the CDR3 is TGCGCCAGCAGCTTCCTTTCCAACACCGGGGAGCTGTTTTTT. This rearrangement joins TRBV5-1 to TRBJ2-2; the D is unclear. Trimming left V 2 bases short and J 2 bases short, with 7 bases between. The V gene's germline CDR1 is SGHRS and CDR2 YFSETQ. There are 14 residues in the CDR3.